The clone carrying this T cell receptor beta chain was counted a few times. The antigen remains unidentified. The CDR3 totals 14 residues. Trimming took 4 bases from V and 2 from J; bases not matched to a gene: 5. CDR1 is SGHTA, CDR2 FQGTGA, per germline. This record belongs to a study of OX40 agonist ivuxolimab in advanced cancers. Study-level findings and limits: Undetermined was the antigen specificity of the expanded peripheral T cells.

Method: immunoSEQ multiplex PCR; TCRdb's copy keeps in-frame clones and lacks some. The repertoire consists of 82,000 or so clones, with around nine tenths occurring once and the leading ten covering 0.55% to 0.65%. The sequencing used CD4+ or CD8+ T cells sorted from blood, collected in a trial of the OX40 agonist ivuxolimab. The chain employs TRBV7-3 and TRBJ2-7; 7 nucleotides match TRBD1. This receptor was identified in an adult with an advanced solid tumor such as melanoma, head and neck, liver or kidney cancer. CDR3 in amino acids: CASSSGTGAYEQYF. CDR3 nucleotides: TGTGCCAGCAGCTCCGGCACAGGGGCCTACGAGCAGTACTTC.